These T cell receptor beta chains were read from a single sample in a study of blood T cell repertoires in COVID-19. The table came from immunoSEQ multiplex PCR; TCRdb's copy has only in-frame clones and leaves some out. The sample shows 60,000 to 65,000 clones, about 80% of them seen only once. The sequencing sample was made of peripheral blood. The receptor set was obtained from a middle-aged man with COVID-19, enrolled during active disease. Each CDR3 is given with its conserved first and last residue. D genes are given only for firm matches. Some rows mark clone size as missing; the rest say once, few, many or name a class of expanded clone.

j_call | v_call | clone_size | d_call | cdr3_nt | cdr3_aa
TRBJ1-5 | TRBV2 | - | - | TGTGCCAGCAGTGAACGAAGGGCTCTAAGGGGGAGCAATCAGCCCCAGCATTTT | CASSERRALRGSNQPQHF
TRBJ1-5 | TRBV6-6 | - | - | TGTGCCAGCAGTTACTCGAGGGAAAGCAATCAGCCCCAGCATTTT | CASSYSRESNQPQHF
TRBJ2-5 | TRBV29-1 | - | TRBD2 | TGCAGCGTAGGAGCCGGCCCGGGACTAGCGGGAACCCAGTACTTC | CSVGAGPGLAGTQYF
TRBJ2-7 | TRBV20-1 | - | - | TGCAGTGCTATTGACCGGTCTAGGGGTAGTTCCTACGAGCAGTACTTC | CSAIDRSRGSSYEQYF
TRBJ1-2 | TRBV19 | - | - | TGTGCCAGTAGTATAGAGAGGGGGTCTACACCTTTCTATGGCTACACCTTC | CASSIERGSTPFYGYTF
TRBJ1-1 | TRBV11-2 | - | TRBD1 | TGTGCCAGCAGCTTAGTCCAGGGGGCGGGGAACACTGAAGCTTTCTTT | CASSLVQGAGNTEAFF
TRBJ1-1 | TRBV6-5 | - | - | TGTGCCAGCAGAGACAGGCGGAACACTGAAGCTTTCTTT | CASRDRRNTEAFF
TRBJ2-2 | TRBV24-1 | - | - | TGTGCCACCAGTGACCCTTTTGGACAGACGAACACCGGGGAGCTGTTTTTT | CATSDPFGQTNTGELFF
TRBJ1-4 | TRBV5-4 | - | - | TGTGCCAGCAGCCCTGGACAGAGAAATGAAAAACTGTTTTTT | CASSPGQRNEKLFF
TRBJ1-6 | TRBV7-9 | - | TRBD1 | TGTGCCAGCAGCCGGGACAGCAGTTCACCCCTCCACTTT | CASSRDSSSPLHF
TRBJ1-5 | TRBV19 | few | TRBD1 | TGTGCCAGTAGTCGCACAGGGGGCTATCAGCCCCAGCATTTT | CASSRTGGYQPQHF
TRBJ2-1 | TRBV4-3 | - | TRBD2 | TGCGCCAGCAGTCGTTGGCTAGCGGCCGACAATGAGCAGTTCTTC | CASSRWLAADNEQFF
TRBJ2-3 | TRBV5-1 | - | TRBD2 | TGCGCCAGCAGCTTGGCCGGGACTAGCGGAGGCACAGATACGCAGTATTTT | CASSLAGTSGGTDTQYF
TRBJ1-1 | TRBV6-5 | - | - | TGTGCCAGCGTGGGTCGGGGATGGACTGAAGCTTTCTTT | CASVGRGWTEAFF
TRBJ2-7 | TRBV20-1 | - | TRBD2 | TGCAGTGCTAGTCGCTACGGGAGGGGGGACTACGAGCAGTACTTC | CSASRYGRGDYEQYF
TRBJ2-1 | TRBV3-1/TRBV3-2 | - | - | TGTGCCAGCAGCCACAGGCTTTACAATGAGCAGTTCTTC | CASSHRLYNEQFF
TRBJ1-4 | TRBV5-1 | - | TRBD1 | TGCGCCAGCAGCTCGGGACAGGGAGTAGGTGAAAAACTGTTTTTT | CASSSGQGVGEKLFF
TRBJ2-7 | TRBV28 | - | TRBD1 | TGTGCCAGCAGGGAGGGACAGGGGGCCTACGAGCAGTACTTC | CASREGQGAYEQYF
TRBJ1-1 | TRBV28 | - | - | TGTGCCAGCAGTTTAAGGCAGGGGCCGAAGAACACTGAAGCTTTCTTT | CASSLRQGPKNTEAFF
TRBJ1-4 | TRBV4-1 | - | TRBD1 | TGCGCCAGCAGCGGCGGACAGGGAGGGAGTGAAAAACTGTTTTTT | CASSGGQGGSEKLFF
TRBJ2-1 | TRBV6-1 | - | TRBD1 | TGTGCCAGCAGTGACCCCGGGACAGGGTTGGTCGGTGAGCAGTTCTTC | CASSDPGTGLVGEQFF
TRBJ1-1 | TRBV30 | once | TRBD1 | TGTGCCTGGAATGACAGGGCGGCTGAAGCTTTCTTT | CAWNDRAAEAFF
TRBJ1-1 | TRBV5-1 | - | TRBD1 | TGCGCCAGCAGCTTGCAGGGGGACACTGAAGCTTTCTTT | CASSLQGDTEAFF
TRBJ2-4 | TRBV20-1 | - | - | TGCAGTGCTAGTTGGTGGAAACAGAAGCCTTTAGGGGGCAAAAACATTCAGTACTTC | CSASWWKQKPLGGKNIQYF
TRBJ1-1 | TRBV5-8 | - | - | TGTGCCAGCAGCCTCGCGGCCGTGACGGCTTTCTTT | CASSLAAVTAFF
TRBJ2-7 | TRBV5-1 | - | TRBD1 | TGCGCCAGCAGCTTGGGAGGACAGGGGGCGGCCTACGAGCAGTACTTC | CASSLGGQGAAYEQYF
TRBJ1-1 | TRBV5-1 | - | - | TGCGCCAGCAGCCGAGGGGGTCTCGGCACTGAAGCTTTCTTT | CASSRGGLGTEAFF
TRBJ2-5 | TRBV7-3 | - | TRBD2 | TGTGCCAGCAGCTTATACCGGGGAGAACTAGCGGATAGCAGGGAGACCCAGTACTTC | CASSLYRGELADSRETQYF
TRBJ1-6 | TRBV19 | few | - | TGTGCCAGTAGGAGGCAGGGGATGAATTCACCCCTCCACTTT | CASRRQGMNSPLHF
TRBJ2-3 | TRBV29-1 | - | TRBD2 | TGCAGCGCGGCGGGAGAGGCAGATACGCAGTATTTT | CSAAGEADTQYF
TRBJ2-7 | TRBV6-5 | - | TRBD2 | TGTGCCAGCAGTACGGGGGGGTCCGAGCAGTACTTC | CASSTGGSEQYF
TRBJ1-2 | TRBV5-4 | - | TRBD1 | TGTGCCAGCAGCCGCACAGGGGGCAGCCACTATGGCTACACCTTC | CASSRTGGSHYGYTF
TRBJ1-4 | TRBV11-2 | - | - | TGTGCCAGCAGCTTACGGGGGTTCGGTGAAAAACTGTTTTTT | CASSLRGFGEKLFF
TRBJ2-7 | TRBV5-4 | once | - | TGTGCCAGCACCCAGGGCCCAAGCTCCTACGAGCAGTACTTC | CASTQGPSSYEQYF
TRBJ1-4 | TRBV28 | - | - | TGTGCCAGCAGTTTAGAGGGCCCAACTAATGAAAAACTGTTTTTT | CASSLEGPTNEKLFF
TRBJ2-2 | TRBV18 | - | - | TGTGCCAGCTCATCGCTAAAGAACACCGGGGAGCTGTTTTTT | CASSSLKNTGELFF
TRBJ2-7 | TRBV30 | - | TRBD2 | TGTGCCTGGAGTGTACAGAGCGGGAGTAACGAGCAGTACTTC | CAWSVQSGSNEQYF
TRBJ2-7 | TRBV9 | few | TRBD2 | TGTGCCAGCAGCGTAGGCGGGAGCTCCTACGAGCAGTACTTC | CASSVGGSSYEQYF
TRBJ2-7 | TRBV6-5 | - | TRBD1 | TGTGCCAGCCAACGGGACAGGGACTCCTACGAGCAGTACTTC | CASQRDRDSYEQYF
TRBJ1-2 | TRBV6-1 | once | - | TGTGCCAGCAGTGACCGGGGGTGGACTTTCTATGGCTACACCTTC | CASSDRGWTFYGYTF
TRBJ1-2 | TRBV6-5 | - | - | TGTGCCAGCAGTTCCGGGGGATTGATCTATGGCTACACCTTC | CASSSGGLIYGYTF
TRBJ2-3 | TRBV3-1/TRBV3-2 | once | - | TGTGCCAGCAGCCAAGTATGGACAGGGAGGGCTAGCACAGATACGCAGTATTTT | CASSQVWTGRASTDTQYF
TRBJ2-5 | TRBV11-2 | - | - | TGTGCCAGCAGACTCACCGGGGGAGTTCGGCTTAAAGAGACCCAGTACTTC | CASRLTGGVRLKETQYF
TRBJ1-4 | TRBV6-6 | - | TRBD1 | TGTGCCAGCAGTTATCCGACAGGGGGCGGTGTTGAAAAACTGTTTTTT | CASSYPTGGGVEKLFF
TRBJ2-5 | TRBV25-1 | - | - | TGTGCCAGCAGTGAATTTAAGGGACAAGGGGAGACCCAGTACTTC | CASSEFKGQGETQYF
TRBJ2-7 | TRBV30 | - | - | TGTGCCTGGAGTGTCGGCGGGGATACCTACGAGCAGTACTTC | CAWSVGGDTYEQYF
TRBJ1-1 | TRBV28 | - | - | TGTGCCAGCACCCTCCCGGGGGGGGTGACTGAAGCTTTCTTT | CASTLPGGVTEAFF
TRBJ1-5 | TRBV6-6 | - | TRBD1 | TGTGCCAGCAGTTCAGGACAGGGGCTCACTCAGCCCCAGCATTTT | CASSSGQGLTQPQHF